This TCR beta chain was captured in a study of CD8+ T cells in alopecia areata. Findings of the study overall: Besides other cells, scalp samples also yield sequences of resident alphabeta T cells from normal skin.

Sequencing templates came from extracted RNA that was reverse transcribed into cDNA. Generated by immunoSEQ multiplex PCR, the TCRdb table keeps only in-frame clones and is missing some. The table shows 100,000 to 150,000 clones, with around 50% occurring only once. Trimming removed 3 bases from V and 0 bases from J; junction bases left unmatched: 3. The CDR3 loop spans 16 amino acids. CDR1 and CDR2 (germline): SNHLY, FYNNEI. Note on this clone: As yet, its antigen is unknown.

The sample taken for sequencing was NKG2D-low CD8+ T cells sorted from blood. The rearrangement uses TRBV2 and TRBJ2-3, with 10 bases identical to TRBD2. This clonotype originated in a human donor with alopecia areata. CDR3 residues: CASSEVGLASTDTQYF. CDR3 bases: TGTGCCAGCAGTGAGGTGGGACTAGCGAGCACAGATACGCAGTATTTT. Full variable domain (remainder filled in from reference TRBV2 and TRBJ2-3): EPEVTQTPSHQVTQMGQEVILRCVPISNHLYFYWYRQILGQKVEFLVSFYNNEISEKSEIFDDQFSVERPDGSNFTLKIRSTKLEDSAMYFCASSEVGLASTDTQYFGPGTRLTVL.